Each of the 9 T cell receptor beta chains below was sequenced from the same sample in a study of T cells in Graves' hyperthyroidism and ophthalmopathy. Amplified regions were TCR beta CDR3 sequences from RNA transcripts. TCR CDR3 regions were first amplified by RT-PCR with HTBI primers. TCRdb used MiXCR to reprocess the multiplex PCR reads, holding one entry per CDR3 protein. This table has approximately 400,000 distinct CDR3 sequences, more than 20% appearing once. Material for sequencing was blood. The receptors come from a man in his fifties with Graves' hyperthyroidism.

There are a few counts of this clonotype. V gene TRBV27 combines with J gene TRBJ2-7; a weak D match, TRBD1 (9 bases). CDR1 MNHEY and CDR2 SMNVEV come from the germline V gene (reference sequence). With 4 bases removed from V and 2 bases from J, the gap between germline ends came to 24 bases. The CDR3 sequence is 18 residues long. CDR3 in amino acids: CASSSGTGRAGVAYEQYF. The CDR3 bases are TGTGCCAGCAGTTCGGGGACAGGGAGAGCGGGAGTTGCCTACGAGCAGTACTTC.

This chain joins TRBV7-9 and TRBJ1-1; 7 nucleotides match TRBD1. The length of the CDR3 is 14 residues. Germline CDR1 reads SEHNR; CDR2 reads FQNEAQ (reference sequence). Trimming cost V 5 bases and J 4 bases; bases outside gene matches: 7. The CDR3 DNA is TGTGCCAGCAGCCTAGGTGGGACAGTCACTGAAGCTTTCTTT. Residues: CASSLGGTVTEAFF.

V and J are TRBV30 and TRBJ2-3; 7 bases align to TRBD1. The CDR3 runs 12 residues. V lost 4 bases, J lost 4 bases, and 2 bases stayed unmatched. Germline CDR1 reads GTSNPN; CDR2 reads SVGIG (reference sequence). Here the CDR3 reads CAWTGGADTQYF. In DNA, the CDR3 is TGTGCCTGGACAGGGGGTGCAGATACGCAGTATTTT.

V usage is TRBV24-1 and J usage is TRBJ2-1; D gene unclear. Germline V CDR1 and CDR2: KGHDR, SFDVKD. Trimming removed 3 bases from V and 4 bases from J, with 9 bases in between. This CDR3 is 14 amino acids long. CDR3 sequence: CATSDPLIYNEQFF. The CDR3 DNA sequence: TGTGCCACCAGTGATCCCCTAATATACAATGAGCAGTTCTTC.

In its sample, this clonotype was seen a few times. The chain employs TRBV5-4 and TRBJ2-7; D is uncertain. V lost 4 bases, J lost 3 bases, and 17 bases lay in between. The CDR3 runs 15 residues. Germline assignment: CDR1 SGHNT and CDR2 YYREEE (reference sequence). CDR3 amino acids: CASSNPDEALYEQYF. As DNA, the CDR3 is TGTGCCAGCAGCAACCCGGACGAGGCCCTCTACGAGCAGTACTTC.

This clonotype appeared many times. The genes are TRBV10-3 and TRBJ2-7; the D gene could be TRBD1 or TRBD2 (5 bases each). Germline CDR1 ENHRY, CDR2 SYGVKD. The CDR3 spans 13 residues. Deletions cut 7 bases from V and 2 bases from J, with 12 bases between. The CDR3 loop reads CAITRDGPYEQYF. For the CDR3, the DNA is TGTGCCATCACCCGGGACGGACCCTACGAGCAGTACTTC.

This clonotype was detected many times. The chain combines TRBV11-2 with TRBJ2-1, with 7 nucleotides matching TRBD1. V lost 2 bases to trimming and J lost 8 bases; unmatched junction nucleotides: 3. CDR1 SGHAT and CDR2 FQNNGV come from the germline V gene. This CDR3 comprises 13 residues. The CDR3 sequence is CASSLIQGDEQFF. DNA of the CDR3: TGTGCCAGCAGCTTAATTCAGGGGGATGAGCAGTTCTTC.

The gene calls are TRBV27 and TRBJ2-6; 8 bases are shared with TRBD1. CDR1 is MNHEY, CDR2 SMNVEV, per germline (reference sequence). Germline trimming cut 6 bases from V and 0 bases from J; bases unmatched to any gene: 4. The CDR3 covers 16 residues. The CDR3 sequence: CASRNTGGSGANVLTF. In DNA, the CDR3 is TGTGCCAGCAGAAACACAGGGGGCTCTGGGGCCAACGTCCTGACTTTC.

This clonotype was detected only a few times. The chain has TRBV7-9 and TRBJ2-5; D gene uncertain. V dropped 3 bases and J dropped 5 bases, with 13 bases sitting between them. CDR3 size: 14 residues. CDR1 SEHNR and CDR2 FQNEAQ come from the germline V gene (reference sequence). The CDR3 coding sequence is TGTGCCAGCAGCTTCCGTGCCGGGCGGGAGACCCAGTACTTC. It yields the protein CASSFRAGRETQYF.